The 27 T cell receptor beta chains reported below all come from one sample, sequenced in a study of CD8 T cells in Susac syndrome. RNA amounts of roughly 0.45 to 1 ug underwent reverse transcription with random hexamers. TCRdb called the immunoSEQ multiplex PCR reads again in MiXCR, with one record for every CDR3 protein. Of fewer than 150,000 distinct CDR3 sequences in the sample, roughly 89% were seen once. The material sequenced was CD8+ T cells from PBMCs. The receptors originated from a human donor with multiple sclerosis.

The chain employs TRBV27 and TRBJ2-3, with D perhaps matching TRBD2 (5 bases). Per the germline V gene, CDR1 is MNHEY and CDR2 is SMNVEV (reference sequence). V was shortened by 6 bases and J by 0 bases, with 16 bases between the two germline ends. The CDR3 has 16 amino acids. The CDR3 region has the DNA TGTGCCAGCAGCTTCAGCGCGGGTACTAGCACAGATACGCAGTATTTT. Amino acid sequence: CASSFSAGTSTDTQYF.

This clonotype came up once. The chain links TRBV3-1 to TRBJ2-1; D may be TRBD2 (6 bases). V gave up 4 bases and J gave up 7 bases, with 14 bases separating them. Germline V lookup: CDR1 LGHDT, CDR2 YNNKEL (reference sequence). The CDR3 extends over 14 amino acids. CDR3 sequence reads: CASSPAGTPNEQFF. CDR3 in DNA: TGTGCCAGCAGCCCAGCCGGGACTCCAAATGAGCAGTTCTTC.

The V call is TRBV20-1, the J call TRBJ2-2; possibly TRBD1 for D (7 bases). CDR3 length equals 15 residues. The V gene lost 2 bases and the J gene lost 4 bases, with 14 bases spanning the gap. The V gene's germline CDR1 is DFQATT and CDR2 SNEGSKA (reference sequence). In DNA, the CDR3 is TGCAGTGCTAGAAGGAGGGGGCGCGGCACCGGGGAGCTGTTTTTT. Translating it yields CSARRRGRGTGELFF.

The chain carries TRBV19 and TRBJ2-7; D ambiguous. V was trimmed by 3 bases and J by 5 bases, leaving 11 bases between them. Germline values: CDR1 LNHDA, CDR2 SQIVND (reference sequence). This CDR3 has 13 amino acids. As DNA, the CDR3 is TGTGCCAGTAGTATGGCCCGGTCCCACGAGCAGTACTTC. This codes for CASSMARSHEQYF.

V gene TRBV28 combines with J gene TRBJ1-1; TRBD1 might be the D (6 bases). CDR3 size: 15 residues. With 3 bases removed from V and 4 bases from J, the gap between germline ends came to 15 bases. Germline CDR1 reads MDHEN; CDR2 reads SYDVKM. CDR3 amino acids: CASSFEGEASTEAFF. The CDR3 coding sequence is TGTGCCAGCAGTTTTGAGGGGGAAGCGTCCACTGAAGCTTTCTTT.

The CDR3 region has the DNA TGTGCCAGTAGTATCGCGGGACAGGGGTTCAACGAGCAGTACTTC. This sequence encodes CASSIAGQGFNEQYF. The chain combines TRBV19 with TRBJ2-7, with TRBD1 identical over 10 bases. This CDR3 is built from 15 residues. With 3 bases clipped from V and 5 bases from J, the junction kept 7 bases outside the gene matches. From germline, CDR1 is LNHDA and CDR2 SQIVND (reference sequence).

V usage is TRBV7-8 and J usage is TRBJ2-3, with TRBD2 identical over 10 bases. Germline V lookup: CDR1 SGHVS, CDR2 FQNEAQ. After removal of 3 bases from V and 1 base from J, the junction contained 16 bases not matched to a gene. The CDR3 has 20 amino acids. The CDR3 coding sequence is TGTGCCAGCAGCTTTTCCCCGGGACTAGCGCGCACCTCTGGCACAGATACGCAGTATTTT. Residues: CASSFSPGLARTSGTDTQYF. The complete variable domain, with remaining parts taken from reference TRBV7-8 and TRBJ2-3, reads GAGVSQSPRYKVAKRGQDVALRCDPISGHVSLFWYQQALGQGPEFLTYFQNEAQLDKSGLPSDRFFAERPEGSVSTLKIQRTQQEDSAVYLCASSFSPGLARTSGTDTQYFGPGTRLTVL.

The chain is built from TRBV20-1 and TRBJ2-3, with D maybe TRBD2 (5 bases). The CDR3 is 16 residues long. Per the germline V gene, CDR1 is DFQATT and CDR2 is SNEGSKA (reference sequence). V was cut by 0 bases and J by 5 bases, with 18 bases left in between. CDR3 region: CSARDERLAIGDTQYF. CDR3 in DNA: TGCAGTGCTAGAGATGAGCGGTTGGCTATTGGAGATACGCAGTATTTT.

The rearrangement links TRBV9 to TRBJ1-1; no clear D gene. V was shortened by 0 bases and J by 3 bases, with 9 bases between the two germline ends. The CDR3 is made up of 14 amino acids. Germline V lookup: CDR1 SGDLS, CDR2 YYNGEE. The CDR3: CASSVDHQDTEAFF. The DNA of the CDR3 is TGTGCCAGCAGCGTAGATCATCAGGACACTGAAGCTTTCTTT.

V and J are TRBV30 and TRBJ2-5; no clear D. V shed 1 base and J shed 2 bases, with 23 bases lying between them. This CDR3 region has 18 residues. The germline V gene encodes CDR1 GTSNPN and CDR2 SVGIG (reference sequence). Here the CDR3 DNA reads TGTGCCTGGAGTGGTGCCCAGAATTTTCTAGGCTGGCAAGAGACCCAGTACTTC. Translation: CAWSGAQNFLGWQETQYF.

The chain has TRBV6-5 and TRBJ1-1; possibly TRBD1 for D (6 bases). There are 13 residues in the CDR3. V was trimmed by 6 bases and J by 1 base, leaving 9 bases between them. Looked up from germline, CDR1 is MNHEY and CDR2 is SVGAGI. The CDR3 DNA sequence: TGTGCCAGCAGAAGGACAGAGAACACTGAAGCTTTCTTT. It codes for CASRRTENTEAFF.

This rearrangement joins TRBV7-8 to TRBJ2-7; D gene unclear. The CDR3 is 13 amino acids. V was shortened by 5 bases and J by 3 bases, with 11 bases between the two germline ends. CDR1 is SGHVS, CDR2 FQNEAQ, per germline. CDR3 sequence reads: CASSPREGYEQYF. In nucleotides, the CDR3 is TGTGCCAGCAGCCCCCGCGAAGGCTACGAGCAGTACTTC. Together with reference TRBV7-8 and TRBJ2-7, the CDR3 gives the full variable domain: GAGVSQSPRYKVAKRGQDVALRCDPISGHVSLFWYQQALGQGPEFLTYFQNEAQLDKSGLPSDRFFAERPEGSVSTLKIQRTQQEDSAVYLCASSPREGYEQYFGPGTRLTVT.

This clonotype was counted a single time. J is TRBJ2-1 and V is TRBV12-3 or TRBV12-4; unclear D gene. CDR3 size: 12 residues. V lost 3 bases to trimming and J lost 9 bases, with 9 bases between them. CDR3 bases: TGTGCCAGCAGTTTTTTGGGCGGTGAGCAGTTCTTC. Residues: CASSFLGGEQFF.

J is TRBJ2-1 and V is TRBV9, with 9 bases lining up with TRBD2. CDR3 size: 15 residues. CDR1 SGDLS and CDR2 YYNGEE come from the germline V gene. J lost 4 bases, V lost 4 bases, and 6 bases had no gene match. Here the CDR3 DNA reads TGTGCCAGCAGCCTACCGGGACTAGCTTACAATGAGCAGTTCTTC. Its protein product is CASSLPGLAYNEQFF.

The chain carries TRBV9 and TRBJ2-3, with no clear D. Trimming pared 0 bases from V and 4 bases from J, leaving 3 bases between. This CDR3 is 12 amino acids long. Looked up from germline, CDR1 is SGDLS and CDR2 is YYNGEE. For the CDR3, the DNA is TGTGCCAGCAGCGTAGAGGCAGATACGCAGTATTTT. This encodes CASSVEADTQYF.

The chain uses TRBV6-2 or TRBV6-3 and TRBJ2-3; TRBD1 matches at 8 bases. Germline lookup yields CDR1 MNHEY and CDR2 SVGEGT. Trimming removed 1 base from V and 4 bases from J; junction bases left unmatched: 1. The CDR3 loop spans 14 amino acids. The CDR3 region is CASSYLGQADTQYF. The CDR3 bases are TGTGCCAGCAGTTACTTGGGACAGGCAGATACGCAGTATTTT.

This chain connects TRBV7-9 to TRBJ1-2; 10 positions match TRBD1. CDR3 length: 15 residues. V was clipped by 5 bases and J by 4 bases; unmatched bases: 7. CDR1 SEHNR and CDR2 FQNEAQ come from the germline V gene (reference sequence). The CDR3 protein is CASSPSTGGIYGYTF. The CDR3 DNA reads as TGTGCCAGCAGCCCGTCGACAGGGGGCATCTATGGCTACACCTTC.

The CDR3 coding sequence is TGCAGTGCTAGAGCCGGCAGGGAGACAGATCAGCCCCAGCATTTT. The encoded protein is CSARAGRETDQPQHF. The chain employs TRBV20-1 and TRBJ1-5, with D possibly being TRBD1 (5 bases). Germline loops: CDR1 DFQATT, CDR2 SNEGSKA (reference sequence). This CDR3 is 15 amino acids long. V dropped 1 base and J dropped 5 bases, with 15 bases sitting between them.

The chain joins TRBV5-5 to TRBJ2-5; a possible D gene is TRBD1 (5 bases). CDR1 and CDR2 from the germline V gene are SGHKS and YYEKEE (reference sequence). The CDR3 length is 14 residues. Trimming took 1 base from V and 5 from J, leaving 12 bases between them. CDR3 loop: CASSLLGKGETQYF. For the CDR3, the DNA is TGTGCCAGCAGCTTGCTTGGGAAGGGGGAGACCCAGTACTTC. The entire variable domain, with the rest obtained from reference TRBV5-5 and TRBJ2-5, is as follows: DAGVTQSPTHLIKTRGQQVTLRCSPISGHKSVSWYQQVLGQGPQFIFQYYEKEERGRGNFPDRFSARQFPNYSSELNVNALLLGDSALYLCASSLLGKGETQYFGPGTRLLVL.

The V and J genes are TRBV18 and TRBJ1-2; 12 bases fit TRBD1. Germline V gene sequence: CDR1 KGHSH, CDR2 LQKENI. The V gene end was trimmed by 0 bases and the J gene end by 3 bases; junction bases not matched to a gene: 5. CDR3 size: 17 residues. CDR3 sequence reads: CASSPPGTGGFHYGYTF. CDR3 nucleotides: TGTGCCAGCTCACCACCCGGGACAGGGGGCTTTCACTATGGCTACACCTTC.

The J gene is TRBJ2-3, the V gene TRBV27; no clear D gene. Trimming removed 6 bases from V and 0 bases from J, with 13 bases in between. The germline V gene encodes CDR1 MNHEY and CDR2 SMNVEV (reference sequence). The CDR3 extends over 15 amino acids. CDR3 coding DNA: TGTGCCAGCAGGATCCGACTGGCTAGCACAGATACGCAGTATTTT. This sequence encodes CASRIRLASTDTQYF.

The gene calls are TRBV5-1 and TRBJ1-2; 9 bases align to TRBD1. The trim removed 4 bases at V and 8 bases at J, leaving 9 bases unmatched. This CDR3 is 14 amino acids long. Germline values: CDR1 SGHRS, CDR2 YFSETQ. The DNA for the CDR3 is TGCGCCAGCAGCCCCGGACAGGGGCCCGGGGGCTACACCTTC. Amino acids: CASSPGQGPGGYTF.

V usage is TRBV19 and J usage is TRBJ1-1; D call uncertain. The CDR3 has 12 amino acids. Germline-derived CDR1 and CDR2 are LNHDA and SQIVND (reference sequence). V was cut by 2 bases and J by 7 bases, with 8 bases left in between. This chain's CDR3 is CASSISTVEAFF. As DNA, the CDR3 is TGTGCCAGTAGTATATCTACGGTTGAAGCTTTCTTT.

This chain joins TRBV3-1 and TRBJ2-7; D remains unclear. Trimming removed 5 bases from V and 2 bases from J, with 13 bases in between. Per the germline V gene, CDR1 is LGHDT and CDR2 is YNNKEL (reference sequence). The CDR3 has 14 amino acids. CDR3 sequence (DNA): TGTGCCAGCAGCTCCTATGAGGAAACCTACGAGCAGTACTTC. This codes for CASSSYEETYEQYF.

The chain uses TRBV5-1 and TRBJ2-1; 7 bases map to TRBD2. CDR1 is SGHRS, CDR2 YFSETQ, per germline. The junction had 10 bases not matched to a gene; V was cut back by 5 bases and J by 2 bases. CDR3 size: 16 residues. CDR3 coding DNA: TGCGCCAGCAGTTTTGGGCGGGAGACGGCCTACAATGAGCAGTTCTTC. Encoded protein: CASSFGRETAYNEQFF.

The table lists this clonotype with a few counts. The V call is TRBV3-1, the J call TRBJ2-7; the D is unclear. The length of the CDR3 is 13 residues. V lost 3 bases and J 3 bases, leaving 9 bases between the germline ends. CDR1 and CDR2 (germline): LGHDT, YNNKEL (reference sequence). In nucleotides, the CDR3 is TGTGCCAGCAGCCAGCAGAACGACTACGAGCAGTACTTC. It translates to CASSQQNDYEQYF.

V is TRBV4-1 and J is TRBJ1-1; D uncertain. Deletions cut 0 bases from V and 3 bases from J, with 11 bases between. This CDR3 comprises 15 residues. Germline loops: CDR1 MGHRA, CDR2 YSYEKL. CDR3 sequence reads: CASSQERVLYTEAFF. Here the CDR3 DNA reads TGCGCCAGCAGCCAAGAACGGGTCCTATACACTGAAGCTTTCTTT.